The rows below give T cell receptor beta chains drawn from one sample of a study of CXCR3-negative and CXCR3-positive naive CD8 T cells. TCRdb re-analyzed the 5' RACE reads; it lists each CDR3 protein once, without DNA. The sample totals about 120,000 distinct CDR3 sequences. The sample was naive CXCR3+ CD8+ T cells from blood. The receptors come from a human donor in good health. Some clones in this sample may be carry-over from other donors' samples. The CDR3 runs from the conserved cysteine through the conserved F or W. Each record gives: V gene, J gene, CDR3 protein.

v_gene: TRBV7-2
j_gene: TRBJ2-1
CDR3aa: CASRLGGGSSYNEQFF

v_gene: TRBV20-1
j_gene: TRBJ2-7
CDR3aa: CSAQGTANYEQYF

v_gene: TRBV5-1
j_gene: TRBJ2-7
CDR3aa: CASSLNLYYEQYF

v_gene: TRBV7-6
j_gene: TRBJ2-3
CDR3aa: CASSLGGTTQGTDTQYF

v_gene: TRBV21-1
j_gene: TRBJ2-7
CDR3aa: CASSTTRDSEQYF

v_gene: TRBV3-1
j_gene: TRBJ2-7
CDR3aa: CASSQRDSGADEQYF

v_gene: TRBV5-5
j_gene: TRBJ1-4
CDR3aa: CASSFGQGYEKLFF

v_gene: TRBV7-9
j_gene: TRBJ1-2
CDR3aa: CASSSPGQGVYWNYGYTF

v_gene: TRBV5-1
j_gene: TRBJ1-1
CDR3aa: CASSPGTGGNTEAFF

v_gene: TRBV2
j_gene: TRBJ2-1
CDR3aa: CASSVQGGHEQFF

v_gene: TRBV11-3
j_gene: TRBJ2-1
CDR3aa: CASSSRHNVYNEQFF

v_gene: TRBV29-1
j_gene: TRBJ2-7
CDR3aa: CSVEQVSSYEQYF

v_gene: TRBV28
j_gene: TRBJ1-2
CDR3aa: CASSHPQTGRGSYGYTF

v_gene: TRBV4-1
j_gene: TRBJ2-1
CDR3aa: CANSQELGLARGFF

v_gene: TRBV29-1
j_gene: TRBJ2-7
CDR3aa: CSVEGLAGVYEQYF

v_gene: TRBV29-1
j_gene: TRBJ2-1
CDR3aa: CSVVKDLPLYNEQFF

v_gene: TRBV28
j_gene: TRBJ2-7
CDR3aa: CASSERASGVLYEQYF

v_gene: TRBV4-1
j_gene: TRBJ2-3
CDR3aa: CASSQAVSSTDTQYF

v_gene: TRBV4-1
j_gene: TRBJ2-7
CDR3aa: CASSQGDMTVTYEQYF

v_gene: TRBV29-1
j_gene: TRBJ2-3
CDR3aa: CSVGEKYTDTQYF

v_gene: TRBV11-2
j_gene: TRBJ2-2
CDR3aa: CASSLGWGRIRTSGFTGELFF

v_gene: TRBV29-1
j_gene: TRBJ2-1
CDR3aa: CSVGGAGHRLNEQFF

v_gene: TRBV12-3/TRBV12-4
j_gene: TRBJ1-5
CDR3aa: CASSLSVRQGRQPQHF

v_gene: TRBV20-1
j_gene: TRBJ2-7
CDR3aa: CSARWTRDYEQYF

v_gene: TRBV12-3/TRBV12-4
j_gene: TRBJ2-7
CDR3aa: CASILLSTGRHEQYF

v_gene: TRBV5-1
j_gene: TRBJ2-1
CDR3aa: CASSLAAPSYNEQFF

v_gene: TRBV5-6
j_gene: TRBJ2-7
CDR3aa: CASSLEGNEQYF

v_gene: TRBV6-5
j_gene: TRBJ2-7
CDR3aa: CASSPPDDWGYEQYF

v_gene: TRBV28
j_gene: TRBJ2-1
CDR3aa: CASTHPPSHEQFF

v_gene: TRBV12-3/TRBV12-4
j_gene: TRBJ2-1
CDR3aa: CASTRNGARYNEQFF

v_gene: TRBV7-9
j_gene: TRBJ2-7
CDR3aa: CASSSGLANEQYF

v_gene: TRBV6-6
j_gene: TRBJ2-3
CDR3aa: CASSYSTSGGTDTQYF

v_gene: TRBV29-1
j_gene: TRBJ2-5
CDR3aa: CSVRGGEETQYF

v_gene: TRBV29-1
j_gene: TRBJ2-7
CDR3aa: CSVEGTGYEQYF

v_gene: TRBV3-2
j_gene: TRBJ1-5
CDR3aa: CASIWDSNQPQHF

v_gene: TRBV5-1
j_gene: TRBJ2-7
CDR3aa: CASSGGQGPDEQYF

v_gene: TRBV12-3/TRBV12-4
j_gene: TRBJ1-2
CDR3aa: CASSPALGQSLGTRGYTF

v_gene: TRBV15
j_gene: TRBJ2-1
CDR3aa: CATSGTDPREFF

v_gene: TRBV29-1
j_gene: TRBJ2-7
CDR3aa: CSVEGLGNAYEQYF

v_gene: TRBV29-1
j_gene: TRBJ2-7
CDR3aa: CSVEGGLDDEQYF

v_gene: TRBV2
j_gene: TRBJ2-1
CDR3aa: CASSGGTDYNEQFF